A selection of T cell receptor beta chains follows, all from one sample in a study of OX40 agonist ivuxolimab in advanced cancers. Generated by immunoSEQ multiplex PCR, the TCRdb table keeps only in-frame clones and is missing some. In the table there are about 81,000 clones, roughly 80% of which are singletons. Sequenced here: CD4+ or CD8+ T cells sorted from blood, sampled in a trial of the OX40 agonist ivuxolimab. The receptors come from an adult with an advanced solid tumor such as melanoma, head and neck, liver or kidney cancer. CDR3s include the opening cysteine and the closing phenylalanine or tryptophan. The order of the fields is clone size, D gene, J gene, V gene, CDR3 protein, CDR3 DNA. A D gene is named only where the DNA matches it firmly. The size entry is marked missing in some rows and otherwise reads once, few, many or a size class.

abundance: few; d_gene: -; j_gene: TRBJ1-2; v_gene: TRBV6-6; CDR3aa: CASTRAGTNYGYTF; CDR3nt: TGTGCCAGCACCCGGGCAGGGACTAACTATGGCTACACCTTC
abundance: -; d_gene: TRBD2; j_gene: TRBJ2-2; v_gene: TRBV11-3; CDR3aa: CASSPSGGENTGELFF; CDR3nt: TGTGCCAGCAGCCCCTCGGGGGGGGAGAACACCGGGGAGCTGTTTTTT
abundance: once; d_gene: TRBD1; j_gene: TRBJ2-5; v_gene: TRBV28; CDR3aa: CASSWGGQGRETQYF; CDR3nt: TGTGCCAGCAGTTGGGGAGGACAGGGCCGAGAGACCCAGTACTTC
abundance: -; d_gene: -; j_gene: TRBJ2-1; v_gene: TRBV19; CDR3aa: CASSILGGTSTNEQFF; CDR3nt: TGTGCCAGTAGTATACTAGGGGGTACGAGCACCAATGAGCAGTTCTTC
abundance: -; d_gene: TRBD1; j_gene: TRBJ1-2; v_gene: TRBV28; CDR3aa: CASSLKGQINYGYTF; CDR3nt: TGTGCCAGCAGTTTAAAGGGACAGATTAACTATGGCTACACCTTC
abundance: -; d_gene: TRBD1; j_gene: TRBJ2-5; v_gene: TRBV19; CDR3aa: CASSTRQGAETQYF; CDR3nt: TGTGCCAGTAGTACCCGACAGGGGGCTGAGACCCAGTACTTC
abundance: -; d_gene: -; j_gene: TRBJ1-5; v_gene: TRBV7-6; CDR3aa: CASGRVGNQPQHF; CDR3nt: TGTGCCAGCGGCAGGGTCGGCAATCAGCCCCAGCATTTT
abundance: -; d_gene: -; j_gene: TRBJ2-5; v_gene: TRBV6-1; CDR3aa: CASSAAEAYQTQYF; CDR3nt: TGTGCCAGCAGTGCGGCGGAGGCGTATCAGACCCAGTACTTC
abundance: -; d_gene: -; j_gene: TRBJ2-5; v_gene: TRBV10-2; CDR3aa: CASCRGGQGETQYF; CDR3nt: TGCGCCAGCTGTAGGGGGGGGCAGGGAGAGACCCAGTACTTC
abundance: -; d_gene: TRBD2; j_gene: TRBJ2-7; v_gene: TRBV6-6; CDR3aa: CASSSTIAGGNEQYF; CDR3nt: TGTGCCAGCAGTTCCACTATAGCGGGAGGTAACGAGCAGTACTTC
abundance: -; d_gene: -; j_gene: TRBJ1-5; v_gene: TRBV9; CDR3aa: CASSVGLSNQPQHF; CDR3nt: TGTGCTAGCAGCGTAGGGCTCAGCAATCAGCCCCAGCATTTT
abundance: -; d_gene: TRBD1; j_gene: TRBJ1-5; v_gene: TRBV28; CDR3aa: CASTNTGGHQPQHF; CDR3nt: TGTGCCAGCACCAATACAGGGGGCCATCAGCCCCAGCATTTT
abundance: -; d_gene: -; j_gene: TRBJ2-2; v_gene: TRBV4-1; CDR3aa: CASSQEEIFGAGELFF; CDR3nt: TGCGCCAGCAGCCAAGAAGAAATTTTTGGAGCCGGGGAGCTGTTTTTT
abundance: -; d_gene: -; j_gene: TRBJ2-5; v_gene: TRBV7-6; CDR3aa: CASRQTSLKQETQYF; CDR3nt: TGTGCCAGCAGACAAACAAGTTTAAAGCAAGAGACCCAGTACTTC
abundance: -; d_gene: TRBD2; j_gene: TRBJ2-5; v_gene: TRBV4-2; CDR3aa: CASSQDPAGGRETQYF; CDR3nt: TGTGCCAGCAGCCAAGATCCAGCGGGGGGACGGGAGACCCAGTACTTC
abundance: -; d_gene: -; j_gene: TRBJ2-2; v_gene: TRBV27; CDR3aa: CATPRTDLTVGTGELFF; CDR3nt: TGTGCCACCCCCCGGACAGACCTAACGGTGGGCACCGGGGAGCTGTTTTTT
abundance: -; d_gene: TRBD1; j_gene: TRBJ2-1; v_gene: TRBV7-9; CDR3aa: CASSFLGQGLRNEQFF; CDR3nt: TGTGCCAGCAGCTTCCTAGGACAGGGTCTGAGGAATGAGCAGTTCTTC
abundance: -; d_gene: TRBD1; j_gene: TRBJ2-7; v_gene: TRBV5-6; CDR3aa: CASSSQTGVTSYEQYF; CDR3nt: TGTGCCAGCAGCTCCCAGACAGGGGTTACATCCTACGAGCAGTACTTC
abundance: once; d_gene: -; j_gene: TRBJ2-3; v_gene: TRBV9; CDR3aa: CASSYSGGSTDTQYF; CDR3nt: TGTGCCAGCAGTTACTCGGGCGGGAGCACAGATACGCAGTATTTT
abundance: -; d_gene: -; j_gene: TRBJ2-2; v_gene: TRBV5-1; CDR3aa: CASSSSGSGGELFF; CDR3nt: TGCGCCAGCAGCTCCTCCGGCAGCGGCGGGGAGCTGTTTTTT
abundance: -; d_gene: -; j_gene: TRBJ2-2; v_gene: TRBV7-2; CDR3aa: CASSLGLVLSGELFF; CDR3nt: TGTGCCAGCAGCTTAGGACTAGTGCTCTCCGGGGAGCTGTTTTTT
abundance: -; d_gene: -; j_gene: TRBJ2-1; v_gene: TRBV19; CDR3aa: CASSIGNEQFF; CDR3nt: TGTGCCAGTAGTATAGGAAATGAGCAGTTCTTC
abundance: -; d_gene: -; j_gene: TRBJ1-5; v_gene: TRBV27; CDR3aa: CASSAYSNQPQHF; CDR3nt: TGTGCCAGCAGTGCCTATAGCAATCAGCCCCAGCATTTT
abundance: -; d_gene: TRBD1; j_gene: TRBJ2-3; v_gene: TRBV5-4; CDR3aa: CASSPPGTGGSGTQYF; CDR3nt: TGTGCCAGCAGCCCCCCCGGGACAGGGGGGAGTGGGACGCAGTATTTT
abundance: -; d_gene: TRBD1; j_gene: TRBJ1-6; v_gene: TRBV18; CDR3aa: CASSPPQGADSPLHF; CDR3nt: TGTGCCAGCTCACCCCCTCAGGGGGCGGATTCACCCCTCCACTTT
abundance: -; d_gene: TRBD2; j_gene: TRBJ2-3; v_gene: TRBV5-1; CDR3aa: CASSPWTSGGARQYF; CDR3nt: TGCGCCAGCAGCCCGTGGACTAGCGGGGGGGCACGGCAGTATTTT
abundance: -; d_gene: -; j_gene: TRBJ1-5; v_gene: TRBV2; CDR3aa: CASSSNGGYNQPQHF; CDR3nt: TGTGCCAGCAGTTCCAATGGAGGGTACAATCAGCCCCAGCATTTT
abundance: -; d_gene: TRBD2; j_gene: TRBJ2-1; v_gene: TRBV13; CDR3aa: CASSGPGLAGYNEQFF; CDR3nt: TGTGCCAGCAGCGGGCCGGGACTAGCGGGATACAATGAGCAGTTCTTC
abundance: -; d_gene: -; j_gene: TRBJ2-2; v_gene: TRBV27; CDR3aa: CASSSHFFGRGLNTGELFF; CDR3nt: TGTGCCAGCAGTTCCCACTTCTTCGGGCGGGGGCTGAACACCGGGGAGCTGTTTTTT
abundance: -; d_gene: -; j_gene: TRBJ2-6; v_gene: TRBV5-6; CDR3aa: CASSPGGWANVLTF; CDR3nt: TGTGCCAGCAGCCCCGGGGGCTGGGCCAACGTCCTGACTTTC
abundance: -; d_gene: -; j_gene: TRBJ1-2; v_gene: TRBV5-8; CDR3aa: CASSLHPDRNYGYTF; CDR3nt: TGTGCCAGCAGCTTACATCCCGACAGAAACTATGGCTACACCTTC
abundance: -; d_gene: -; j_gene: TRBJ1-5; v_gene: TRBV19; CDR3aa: CASSTGRINQPQHF; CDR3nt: TGTGCCAGTAGTACCGGACGGATCAATCAGCCCCAGCATTTT
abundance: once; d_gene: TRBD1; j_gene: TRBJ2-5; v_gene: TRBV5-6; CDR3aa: CASSFPQGQETQYF; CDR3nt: TGTGCCAGCAGCTTCCCACAGGGGCAAGAGACCCAGTACTTC
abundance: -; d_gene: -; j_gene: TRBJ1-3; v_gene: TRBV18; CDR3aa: CASSPVLSSGNTIYF; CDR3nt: TGTGCCAGCTCCCCCGTCCTGTCCTCTGGAAACACCATATATTTT
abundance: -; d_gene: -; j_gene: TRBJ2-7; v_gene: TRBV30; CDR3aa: CALAREGVVHEQYF; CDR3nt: TGTGCCTTAGCGAGGGAAGGGGTCGTCCACGAGCAGTACTTC
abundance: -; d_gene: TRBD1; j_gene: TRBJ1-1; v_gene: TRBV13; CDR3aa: CASSLGQGLTEAFF; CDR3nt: TGTGCCAGCAGCTTAGGACAGGGGCTCACTGAAGCTTTCTTT
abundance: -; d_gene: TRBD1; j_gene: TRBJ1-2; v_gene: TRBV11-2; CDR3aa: CASSATGTGIYGYTF; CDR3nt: TGTGCCAGCAGCGCCACCGGGACAGGGATCTATGGCTACACCTTC
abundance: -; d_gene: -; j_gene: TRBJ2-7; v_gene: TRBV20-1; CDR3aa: CSAGGSPEQYF; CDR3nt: TGCAGTGCTGGGGGGTCTCCAGAGCAGTACTTC
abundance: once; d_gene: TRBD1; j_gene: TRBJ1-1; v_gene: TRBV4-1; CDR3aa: CASSQIGRDRGSTEAFF; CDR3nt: TGCGCCAGCAGCCAAATAGGGCGAGACAGGGGGTCCACTGAAGCTTTCTTT
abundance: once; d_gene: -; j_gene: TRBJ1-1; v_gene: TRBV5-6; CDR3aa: CASSLYSGYTEAFF; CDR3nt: TGTGCCAGCAGCTTGTATTCAGGATACACTGAAGCTTTCTTT
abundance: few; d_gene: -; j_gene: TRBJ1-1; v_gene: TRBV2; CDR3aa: CAGARDGGDTEAFF; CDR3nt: TGTGCCGGGGCTCGGGACGGGGGAGACACTGAAGCTTTCTTT
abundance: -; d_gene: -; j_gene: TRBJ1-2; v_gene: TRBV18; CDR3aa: CASSPLVPSNYGYTF; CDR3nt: TGTGCCAGCTCACCTTTAGTCCCCAGTAACTATGGCTACACCTTC
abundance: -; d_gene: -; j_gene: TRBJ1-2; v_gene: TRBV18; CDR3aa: CASSPGDPYGYTF; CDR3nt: TGTGCCAGCTCACCAGGGGATCCCTATGGCTACACCTTC
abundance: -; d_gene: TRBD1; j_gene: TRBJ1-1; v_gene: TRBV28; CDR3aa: CASIPGQRVNTEAFF; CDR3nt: TGTGCCAGCATCCCGGGACAGCGAGTGAACACTGAAGCTTTCTTT
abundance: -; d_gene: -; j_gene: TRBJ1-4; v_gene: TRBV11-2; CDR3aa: CASSLGFQQGRNEKLFF; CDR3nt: TGTGCCAGCAGCTTAGGGTTTCAACAGGGCAGGAATGAAAAACTGTTTTTT
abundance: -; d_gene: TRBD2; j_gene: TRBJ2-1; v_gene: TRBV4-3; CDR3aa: CASSQDRLAGAGEQFF; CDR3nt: TGCGCCAGCAGCCAAGATCGCCTAGCGGGAGCCGGGGAGCAGTTCTTC
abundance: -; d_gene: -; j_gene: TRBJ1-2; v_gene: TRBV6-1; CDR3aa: CASSEPAGGYTF; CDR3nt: TGTGCCAGCAGTGAGCCGGCGGGAGGCTACACCTTC
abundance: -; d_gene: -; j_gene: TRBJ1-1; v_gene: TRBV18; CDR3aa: CASSPGGRNEAFF; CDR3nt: TGTGCCAGCTCACCGGGTGGGAGGAATGAAGCTTTCTTT
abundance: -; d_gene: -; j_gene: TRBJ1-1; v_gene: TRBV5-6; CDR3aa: CASSLGVRGEAEAFF; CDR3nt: TGTGCCAGCAGCTTAGGGGTGCGGGGAGAAGCTGAAGCTTTCTTT
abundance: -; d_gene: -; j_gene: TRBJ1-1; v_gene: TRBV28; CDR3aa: CASSLQGGDTEAFF; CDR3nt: TGTGCCAGCAGTTTGCAGGGAGGGGACACTGAAGCTTTCTTT
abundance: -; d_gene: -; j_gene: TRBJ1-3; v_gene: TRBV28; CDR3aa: CASSPGAPLNSGNTIYF; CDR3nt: TGTGCCAGCAGCCCGGGGGCTCCACTAAACTCTGGAAACACCATATATTTT
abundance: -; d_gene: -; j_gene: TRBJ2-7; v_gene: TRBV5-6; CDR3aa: CASSRPMAGGLYEQYF; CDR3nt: TGTGCCAGCAGCCGTCCCATGGCAGGGGGGCTCTACGAGCAGTACTTC
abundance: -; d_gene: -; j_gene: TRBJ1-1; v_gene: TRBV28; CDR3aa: CASGKQGGRAEAFF; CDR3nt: TGTGCCAGCGGAAAGCAGGGAGGTCGCGCTGAAGCTTTCTTT
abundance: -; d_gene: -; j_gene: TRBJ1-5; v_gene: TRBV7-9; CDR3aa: CASSFQGNQPQHF; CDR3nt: TGTGCCAGCAGCTTTCAAGGCAATCAGCCCCAGCATTTT
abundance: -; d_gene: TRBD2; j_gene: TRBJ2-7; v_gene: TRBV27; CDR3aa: CASSLAGGIYEQYF; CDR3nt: TGTGCCAGCAGCCTAGCGGGAGGAATCTACGAGCAGTACTTC
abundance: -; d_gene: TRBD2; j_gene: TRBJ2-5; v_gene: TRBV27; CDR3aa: CGAGGGETQYF; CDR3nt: TGTGGAGCGGGGGGGGGCGAGACCCAGTACTTC
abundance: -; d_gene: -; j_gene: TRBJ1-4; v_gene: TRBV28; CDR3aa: CASRGGYNEKLFF; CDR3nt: TGTGCCAGCAGGGGGGGGTATAATGAAAAACTGTTTTTT
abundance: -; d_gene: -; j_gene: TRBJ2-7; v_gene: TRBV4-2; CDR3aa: CASSQVVESSYEQYF; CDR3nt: TGTGCCAGCAGCCAAGTGGTTGAGAGCTCCTACGAGCAGTACTTC
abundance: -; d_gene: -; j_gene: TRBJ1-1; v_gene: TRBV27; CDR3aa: CASSLTYRVMNTEAFF; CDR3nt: TGTGCCAGCAGTTTAACCTACAGGGTAATGAACACTGAAGCTTTCTTT
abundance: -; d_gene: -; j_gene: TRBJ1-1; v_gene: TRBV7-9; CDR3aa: CASSLGYTEAFF; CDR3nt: TGTGCCAGCAGCTTGGGTTACACTGAAGCTTTCTTT